A single sample gave rise to the 19 T cell receptor beta chains below, sequenced in a study of cytomegalovirus exposure and HLA in healthy donors. It was with 60 Vbeta and 13 Jbeta primers that the PCR ran. The assay was immunoSEQ multiplex PCR, and TCRdb's table has in-frame clones only and misses some. The sample records about 110,000 clones, about four fifths being singletons. The sample taken for sequencing was PBMCs. Source of these receptors: a woman between 45 and 60 years old in good health and CMV-seropositive.

This clone appeared a few times. This chain links TRBV6-1 with TRBJ1-1, with TRBD1 matching over 8 bases. Germline CDR1 MNHNS, CDR2 SASEGT. Unmatched junction bases numbered 9, after V lost 2 bases and J lost 4 bases. CDR3 length: 16 amino acids. The DNA for the CDR3 is TGTGCCAGCAGTGAACAGACAGGGGCCTTGGGCACTGAAGCTTTCTTT. Translation gives CASSEQTGALGTEAFF.

This sequence joins TRBV18 and TRBJ2-1; TRBD2 matches 7 bases. Germline lookup yields CDR1 KGHSH and CDR2 LQKENI. CDR3 length: 19 amino acids. V dropped 2 bases and J dropped 0; count of bases not matched to a gene: 13. This CDR3 reads CASSPGFLAAPSSYNEQFF. In DNA, the CDR3 is TGTGCCAGCTCACCAGGGTTCCTAGCGGCGCCTAGCTCCTACAATGAGCAGTTCTTC.

The chain links TRBV5-6 to TRBJ2-3; 9 bases are shared with TRBD2. CDR1 and CDR2 from the germline V gene are SGHDT and YYEEEE. The J segment lost 3 bases and the V segment lost 4 bases, leaving 12 bases of the junction unmatched. The CDR3 consists of 17 residues. CDR3 amino acids: CASSTPWRGGLTDTQYF. For the CDR3, the DNA is TGTGCCAGCAGCACCCCTTGGCGGGGGGGCTTGACAGATACGCAGTATTTT.

This chain joins TRBV27 and TRBJ1-1; D perhaps matches TRBD1 (5 bases). The CDR3 extends over 14 amino acids. V lost 5 bases and J 3 bases, leaving 13 bases between the germline ends. CDR1 is MNHEY, CDR2 SMNVEV, per germline (reference sequence). The CDR3 sequence is CASSLQGGDTEAFF. The CDR3 bases are TGTGCCAGCAGTCTACAAGGAGGGGACACTGAAGCTTTCTTT.

The chain has TRBV6-1 and TRBJ2-7, with a weak D call TRBD1 (5 bases). The CDR3 is 14 residues long. Trimming pared 6 bases from V and 3 bases from J, leaving 15 bases between. CDR1 and CDR2 from the germline V gene are MNHNS and SASEGT. CDR3: CASRWGEGDYEQYF. Here the CDR3 DNA reads TGTGCCAGCAGGTGGGGTGAAGGGGACTACGAGCAGTACTTC.

This clone was detected a few times. V usage is TRBV6-1 and J usage is TRBJ2-7, with D possibly being TRBD1 (6 bases). Trimming removed 10 bases from V and 1 base from J, with 17 bases in between. The germline gives CDR1 MNHNS, CDR2 SASEGT. The CDR3 covers 14 residues. In DNA, the CDR3 is TGTGCCATCGCTGTGGGACATCTATCCTACGAGCAGTACTTC. As protein: CAIAVGHLSYEQYF.

This clone has just one count. The chain is built from TRBV29-1 and TRBJ2-4; TRBD1 might be the D (6 bases). Germline CDR1 SQVTM, CDR2 ANQGSEA. This CDR3 is built from 13 residues. Deletions cut 5 bases from V and 1 base from J, with 9 bases between. CDR3 loop: CSVQGLAKNIQYF. The CDR3 nucleotides read TGCAGCGTTCAGGGGCTGGCCAAAAACATTCAGTACTTC.

The genes are TRBV18 and TRBJ2-1, with D tentatively TRBD1 (6 bases). The CDR3 spans 16 residues. Germline assignment: CDR1 KGHSH and CDR2 LQKENI. V was clipped by 1 base and J by 6 bases, with 16 bases between them. CDR3 residues: CASSPLQGFSRNEQFF. The CDR3 nucleotides are TGTGCCAGCTCACCACTTCAGGGGTTTTCCCGCAATGAGCAGTTCTTC.

This chain joins TRBV2 and TRBJ1-3; no definite D call. Trimming removed 3 bases from V and 2 bases from J, with 11 bases in between. Germline lookup yields CDR1 SNHLY and CDR2 FYNNEI. CDR3 size: 15 residues. The DNA of the CDR3 is TGTGCCAGCAGTGAGGCGGGATTAGCTGGAAACACCATATATTTT. It yields the protein CASSEAGLAGNTIYF.

The chain links TRBV2 to TRBJ2-2; TRBD2 might be the D (5 bases). The germline V and J ends were trimmed by 6 bases and 6 bases, with 8 bases remaining between them. Germline V gives CDR1 SNHLY, CDR2 FYNNEI. The CDR3 is made up of 12 amino acids. CDR3: CASRMGAGELFF. The CDR3, as DNA: TGTGCCAGCAGGATGGGAGCCGGGGAGCTGTTTTTT. Full variable domain (remainder filled in from reference TRBV2 and TRBJ2-2): EPEVTQTPSHQVTQMGQEVILRCVPISNHLYFYWYRQILGQKVEFLVSFYNNEISEKSEIFDDQFSVERPDGSNFTLKIRSTKLEDSAMYFCASRMGAGELFFGEGSRLTVL.

This clone was found once. V gene TRBV6-1 combines with J gene TRBJ1-1, with D perhaps matching TRBD1 (6 bases). The ends were cut back, 1 base at V and 0 bases at J, with 6 bases in the middle. CDR3 length: 14 residues. CDR1 and CDR2 from the germline V gene are MNHNS and SASEGT. In nucleotides, the CDR3 is TGTGCCAGCAGTGAAGACAGGGTGAACACTGAAGCTTTCTTT. As protein: CASSEDRVNTEAFF.

V usage is TRBV7-9 and J usage is TRBJ1-5; possible D gene TRBD1, 5 bases. Germline V gene sequence: CDR1 SEHNR, CDR2 FQNEAQ (reference sequence). CDR3 length: 15 amino acids. V was pared by 1 base and J by 3 bases, with 10 bases between. CDR3 in DNA: TGTGCCAGCAGCTTAGGGGAAGGGGCCAATCAGCCCCAGCATTTT. Its translation is CASSLGEGANQPQHF.

On this clone itself: Other nucleotide sequences from this sample produce the same CDR3. V and J are TRBV9 and TRBJ1-5; the match to TRBD1 covers 7 bases. The CDR3 sequence is 15 residues long. V gave up 2 bases and J gave up 2 bases; unmatched junction bases: 4. Germline lookup yields CDR1 SGDLS and CDR2 YYNGEE. CDR3 amino acids: CASSVGTGGNQPQHF. The CDR3 DNA is TGTGCCAGCAGCGTGGGTACAGGGGGCAATCAGCCCCAGCATTTT.

The chain joins TRBV7-9 to TRBJ1-2; 10 bases match TRBD1. Germline CDR1 is SEHNR and CDR2 is FQNEAQ (reference sequence). J was trimmed by 0 bases and V by 6 bases; bases with no gene match: 7. The CDR3 spans 16 residues. The CDR3 spells CASSSGQGSANYGYTF. CDR3 in DNA: TGTGCCAGCAGTTCGGGACAGGGGTCGGCTAACTATGGCTACACCTTC.

The rearrangement links TRBV28 to TRBJ2-3; D may be TRBD2 (6 bases). The CDR3 totals 13 residues. Between the trimmed V and J ends, which lost 10 bases and 1 base, there was a span of 12 bases. The germline V gene has CDR1 MDHEN and CDR2 SYDVKM. As DNA, the CDR3 is TGTGCCATGGCCCGCGGGGGCACAGATACGCAGTATTTT. This encodes CAMARGGTDTQYF.

The V call is TRBV6-5, the J call TRBJ1-1; unclear D gene. This CDR3 is 15 amino acids long. V lost 7 bases to trimming and J lost 3 bases, with 18 bases between them. Germline V CDR1 and CDR2: MNHEY, SVGAGI. The CDR3 is CASTIPSRGDTEAFF. The DNA of the CDR3 is TGTGCCAGCACCATACCAAGCCGGGGAGACACTGAAGCTTTCTTT.

The chain is built from TRBV30 and TRBJ1-2; no definite D call. The germline V gene encodes CDR1 GTSNPN and CDR2 SVGIG (reference sequence). There are 12 residues in the CDR3. With 3 bases removed from V and 7 bases from J, the gap between germline ends came to 12 bases. CDR3 nucleotide sequence: TGTGCCTGGAGGGTAGCGGTCTTTGGCTACACCTTC. Protein: CAWRVAVFGYTF.

The chain is built from TRBV30 and TRBJ2-2; possibly TRBD1 for D (5 bases). V lost 4 bases to trimming and J lost 4 bases, with 7 bases between them. Germline CDR1 GTSNPN, CDR2 SVGIG (reference sequence). This CDR3 has 12 residues. This CDR3 reads CAWTRVTGELFF. The CDR3 DNA reads TGTGCCTGGACCAGGGTCACCGGGGAGCTGTTTTTT.

Only a few counts were recorded for this clone. The chain joins TRBV10-3 to TRBJ1-2, with D unclear. The CDR3 has 12 residues. The V end was cut by 10 bases, the J end by 4 bases, with 13 bases between. CDR1 and CDR2 (germline): ENHRY, SYGVKD. CDR3 amino acids: CASGGRGYGYTF. The DNA for the CDR3 is TGTGCCAGCGGCGGGCGAGGCTATGGCTACACCTTC.